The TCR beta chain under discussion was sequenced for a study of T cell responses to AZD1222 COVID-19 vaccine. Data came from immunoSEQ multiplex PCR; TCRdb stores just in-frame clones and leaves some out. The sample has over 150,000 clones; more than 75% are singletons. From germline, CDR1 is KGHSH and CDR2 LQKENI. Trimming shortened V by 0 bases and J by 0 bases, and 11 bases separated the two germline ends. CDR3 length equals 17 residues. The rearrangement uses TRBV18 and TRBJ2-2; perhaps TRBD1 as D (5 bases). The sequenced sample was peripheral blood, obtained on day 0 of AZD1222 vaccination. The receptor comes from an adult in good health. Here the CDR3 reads CASSPPIWGANTGELFF. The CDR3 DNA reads TGTGCCAGCTCACCACCGATCTGGGGCGCGAACACCGGGGAGCTGTTTTTT.